This T cell receptor (beta chain) was observed in a study of control samples from healthy donors and cancer patients. Generated by immunoSEQ multiplex PCR, the TCRdb table keeps only in-frame clones and is missing some. Among 100,000 or so clones listed, roughly nine tenths were seen once. V lost 1 base to trimming and J lost 5 bases, with 17 bases between them. The CDR3 has 16 amino acids. The germline gives CDR1 LNHDA, CDR2 SQIVND (reference sequence). The source of this sequence is a woman aged 50 to 60 in good health. The gene calls are TRBV19 and TRBJ2-5, with unresolved D. The sample comprised blood. The DNA for the CDR3 is TGTGCCAGTAGTATAGGTTTTGGGTCCCGGGCGGAGACCCAGTACTTC. Translation: CASSIGFGSRAETQYF.